A single sample gave rise to the 10 T cell receptor beta chains below, sequenced in a study of cytomegalovirus exposure and HLA in healthy donors. The PCR contained 60 Vbeta and 13 Jbeta primers. Method: immunoSEQ multiplex PCR; TCRdb's copy keeps in-frame clones and lacks some. The repertoire consists of about 250,000 clones, with roughly two thirds occurring once and the leading ten covering under 3%. Specimen: PBMCs. The receptors shown here come from a female donor in good health and CMV-seronegative.

The chain uses TRBV7-9 and TRBJ2-1; TRBD2 matches at 9 bases. The CDR3 has 16 amino acids. Germline V gene data show CDR1 as SEHNR and CDR2 as FQNEAQ (reference sequence). The V gene end was trimmed by 8 bases and the J gene end by 8 bases; junction bases not matched to a gene: 16. The CDR3 loop is CASSRAGGRATDEQFF. In nucleotides, the CDR3 is TGTGCCAGCTCCCGGGCCGGCGGGAGGGCCACGGATGAGCAGTTCTTC.

The rearrangement uses TRBV9 and TRBJ1-1; tentatively, D is TRBD1 (6 bases). CDR3 size: 15 residues. Per germline, CDR1 SGDLS and CDR2 YYNGEE. The germline V and J ends were trimmed by 0 bases and 3 bases, with 12 bases remaining between them. CDR3 sequence reads: CASSVVGRGDTEAFF. Here the CDR3 DNA reads TGTGCCAGCAGCGTAGTAGGGAGGGGGGACACTGAAGCTTTCTTT.

This chain uses TRBV7-9 with TRBJ2-1; D is perhaps TRBD2 (6 bases). Germline values: CDR1 SEHNR, CDR2 FQNEAQ (reference sequence). The CDR3 has 13 amino acids. Trimming left V 5 bases short and J 10 bases short, with 15 bases between. The CDR3 spells CASSGAGLPEQFF. Written as DNA, the CDR3 is TGTGCCAGCAGCGGCGCGGGACTTCCAGAGCAGTTCTTC.

The chain carries TRBV7-9 and TRBJ2-7; TRBD1 might be the D (5 bases). V gave up 5 bases and J gave up 0 bases, with 17 bases separating them. This CDR3 spans 16 amino acids. The germline V gene has CDR1 SEHNR and CDR2 FQNEAQ (reference sequence). CDR3: CASSGRPDSSSYEQYF. For the CDR3, the DNA is TGTGCCAGCAGCGGCCGACCAGACAGTTCCTCCTACGAGCAGTACTTC. Looking up the rest from reference TRBV7-9 and TRBJ2-7 gives the full variable domain: DTGVSQNPRHKITKRGQNVTFRCDPISEHNRLYWYRQTLGQGPEFLTYFQNEAQLEKSRLLSDRFSAERPKGSFSTLEIQRTEQGDSAMYLCASSGRPDSSSYEQYFGPGTRLTVT.

V gene TRBV11-2 combines with J gene TRBJ2-5; the D gene is possibly TRBD2 (6 bases). Trimming stripped 1 base from V and 2 bases from J, with 11 bases between. In germline, CDR1 is SGHAT, CDR2 FQNNGV. This CDR3 has 15 amino acids. The CDR3 region has the DNA TGTGCCAGCAGCTTAGCCGGTGGGGGGCAAGAGACCCAGTACTTC. It codes for CASSLAGGGQETQYF.

The J gene is TRBJ2-7, the V gene TRBV6-5; 8 bases are a match to TRBD1. Losses at the gene ends were 2 bases for V and 1 base for J; bases not matched to a gene: 4. Germline loops: CDR1 MNHEY, CDR2 SVGAGI. The CDR3 totals 15 residues. CDR3 sequence reads: CASSYPGQASYEQYF. In nucleotides, the CDR3 is TGTGCCAGCAGTTACCCGGGACAGGCTTCCTACGAGCAGTACTTC.

V usage is TRBV18 and J usage is TRBJ2-1, with 15 bases fitting TRBD2. The V and J ends lost 5 bases and 3 bases, in that order; junction bases with no gene match: 11. In germline, CDR1 is KGHSH, CDR2 LQKENI. The CDR3 has 19 residues. CDR3 sequence: CASSYGLAGGPSIYNEQFF. The CDR3 coding sequence is TGTGCCAGCTCATACGGACTAGCGGGAGGGCCCTCCATCTACAATGAGCAGTTCTTC.

The V gene is TRBV4-1, the J gene TRBJ2-3, with 7 positions matching TRBD2. CDR1 and CDR2 (germline): MGHRA, YSYEKL. This CDR3 comprises 15 residues. V shed 4 bases, J shed 0 bases, and the junction held 4 bases outside the gene matches. The CDR3 DNA follows: TGCGCCAGCAGCCTGAGCGGGGTTAGCACAGATACGCAGTATTTT. Its translation is CASSLSGVSTDTQYF.

CDR3 nucleotide sequence: TGTGCCAGCAGCCCCCCCGGACTAGCGGCCTACAATGAGCAGTTCTTC. It codes for CASSPPGLAAYNEQFF. V usage is TRBV11-2 and J usage is TRBJ2-1; TRBD2 matches 10 bases. The CDR3 is made up of 16 amino acids. Germline V gives CDR1 SGHAT, CDR2 FQNNGV. V was pared by 5 bases and J by 2 bases, with 6 bases of the junction left unmatched.

The genes are TRBV28 and TRBJ1-6; D ambiguous. CDR3 length: 15 amino acids. Germline CDR1 and CDR2: MDHEN and SYDVKM. Between the trimmed V and J ends, which lost 3 bases and 2 bases, there was a span of 8 bases. The CDR3 loop is CASSFRDTYNSPLHF. The CDR3 nucleotides read TGTGCCAGCAGTTTTCGTGACACCTATAATTCACCCCTCCACTTT.